A selection of T cell receptor beta chains follows, all from one sample in a study of blood T cell repertoires in COVID-19. TCRdb keeps only in-frame clones here, not all; method: immunoSEQ multiplex PCR. The sample consists of around 220,000 clones, approximately 80% of them appearing once. The sequencing sample was made of peripheral blood. These receptors all stem from a woman of 80 years or more with acute or convalescent COVID-19. Each CDR3 is given with its conserved first and last residue. The D gene is left open where the match is weak. The size field is filled for only some rows; it gives once, few, many or a size class.

d_gene,abundance,v_gene,j_gene,CDR3nt,CDR3aa
TRBD1,-,TRBV5-8,TRBJ2-2,TGTGCCAGCAGCTTCCAGGGGGTGGTCACCGGGGAGCTGTTTTTT,CASSFQGVVTGELFF
TRBD1,-,TRBV30,TRBJ1-1,TGTGCCTGGAGTACCCGAGGGGGCATAGCTTTCTTT,CAWSTRGGIAFF
-,-,TRBV6-6,TRBJ2-3,TGTGCCAGCAGCTTTCTATCTCCTTCGACAGATACGCAGTATTTT,CASSFLSPSTDTQYF
TRBD2,once,TRBV28,TRBJ2-3,TGTGCCAGCAGAAGACTAGCCCCAGATACGCAGTATTTT,CASRRLAPDTQYF
-,-,TRBV7-2,TRBJ2-1,TGTGCCAGCAGCTTAGAGAGGTACAATGAGCAGTTCTTC,CASSLERYNEQFF
TRBD2,-,TRBV6-5,TRBJ2-3,TGTGCCATTACCTTAGCGGGGGGGCCGTCAGATACGCAGTATTTT,CAITLAGGPSDTQYF
-,-,TRBV7-9,TRBJ1-4,TGTGCCAGCAGCCCGTCGCGGGGAACAACTAATGAAAAACTGTTTTTT,CASSPSRGTTNEKLFF
TRBD1,-,TRBV2,TRBJ2-7,TGTGCCAGCAGTACCCGGGACAGGGTTTCCAACGAGCAGTACTTC,CASSTRDRVSNEQYF
TRBD1,-,TRBV5-5,TRBJ2-2,TGTGCCAGCAGCCCCGGGACAGGGGACACCGGGGAGCTGTTTTTT,CASSPGTGDTGELFF
TRBD2,-,TRBV30,TRBJ2-3,TGTGCCTGGAGTCCCATAGCGGGGATGGGGGATACGCAGTATTTT,CAWSPIAGMGDTQYF
TRBD1,few,TRBV7-8,TRBJ1-4,TGTGCCAGCAGCTTAGTCTTGAGGGGGCTTGGTGAAAAACTGTTTTTT,CASSLVLRGLGEKLFF
-,-,TRBV4-3,TRBJ2-1,TGCGCCAGCAGCCAATCAGGGGGGTCCTACAATGAGCAGTTCTTC,CASSQSGGSYNEQFF
-,-,TRBV7-8,TRBJ1-2,TGTGCCAGCAGCCACGACAGGAACTATGGCTACACCTTC,CASSHDRNYGYTF
-,-,TRBV5-6,TRBJ2-7,TGTGCCAGCAGCTCGTACAGGACGTTTCAAGAGCAGTACTTC,CASSSYRTFQEQYF
-,-,TRBV28,TRBJ1-1,TGTGCCAGCAACTCGGGGGAGTGGTACACTGAAGCTTTCTTT,CASNSGEWYTEAFF
TRBD1,once,TRBV11-3,TRBJ2-7,TGTGCCAGCAGCCCGGGGACAGCATACGAGCAGTACTTC,CASSPGTAYEQYF
-,few,TRBV19,TRBJ2-7,TGTGCCAGTAGTCCTCCCGGGTCTGTCTACGAGCAGTACTTC,CASSPPGSVYEQYF
-,few,TRBV28,TRBJ1-5,TGTGCCAGCGCCCATAGTAGGCGGGTTAGCAATCAGCCCCAGCATTTT,CASAHSRRVSNQPQHF
TRBD1,-,TRBV5-1,TRBJ2-7,TGCGCCAGCAGCTGGGGGACAGGGGACTACTACGAGCAGTACTTC,CASSWGTGDYYEQYF
-,-,TRBV14,TRBJ1-6,TGTGCCAGCAGCCAAGCGACAGGAGTAAATTCACCCCTCCACTTT,CASSQATGVNSPLHF
TRBD1,-,TRBV28,TRBJ2-7,TGTGCCAGCAGTCGTACAGGGGGATCCTACGAGCAGTACTTC,CASSRTGGSYEQYF
-,-,TRBV19,TRBJ2-3,TGTGCCAGTAGTAGACAGGGAGGAGGCACAGATACGCAGTATTTT,CASSRQGGGTDTQYF
TRBD2,-,TRBV19,TRBJ2-7,TGTGCCAGTAGTATTGGACTAGCGCGCCGATACGAGCAGTACTTC,CASSIGLARRYEQYF
-,-,TRBV18,TRBJ2-7,TGTGCCAGCTCACCACCACCTTTCGCGGGGGCCCTTACCTACGAGCAGTACTTC,CASSPPPFAGALTYEQYF
TRBD2,-,TRBV9,TRBJ2-1,TGTGCCAGCAGCTCGGGGACTAGCGGCAACAATGAGCAGTTCTTC,CASSSGTSGNNEQFF
TRBD1,-,TRBV5-1,TRBJ2-7,TGCGCCAGCAGCATACAGGGGTACGAGCAGTACTTC,CASSIQGYEQYF
-,-,TRBV11-2,TRBJ2-1,TGTGCCAGCAGCTTAAGGGCAGGGATCGTCAACAATGAGCAGTTCTTC,CASSLRAGIVNNEQFF
TRBD2,-,TRBV29-1,TRBJ2-1,TGCAGCGTAGGGACTAGCGGGATACGCAATGAGCAGTTCTTC,CSVGTSGIRNEQFF
-,-,TRBV4-1,TRBJ2-5,TGCGCCAGCAGCCAAGCCTCCAGCGTGAGAGAGACCCAGTACTTC,CASSQASSVRETQYF
-,few,TRBV30,TRBJ1-4,TGTGCCTCTGCGAGAGGGTCTGATGAAAAACTGTTTTTT,CASARGSDEKLFF
-,-,TRBV11-2,TRBJ1-5,TGTGCCAGCAGCGCAGGAAGGGGGAATCAGCCCCAGCATTTT,CASSAGRGNQPQHF
TRBD1,-,TRBV12-3/TRBV12-4,TRBJ1-6,TGTGCCAGCAGTAGGGGACAGGGCCCTATCCACTTT,CASSRGQGPIHF
-,-,TRBV7-8,TRBJ1-6,TGTGCCAGCAGCTTATACCGGGGTGAAGGTTCACCCCTCCACTTT,CASSLYRGEGSPLHF
-,-,TRBV14,TRBJ2-2,TGTGCCAGCGGGCAACAGACAAACACCGGGGAGCTGTTTTTT,CASGQQTNTGELFF
-,-,TRBV9,TRBJ2-2,TGTGCCAGCAGCGTGACGGCGGGGGCGACCGGGGAGCTGTTTTTT,CASSVTAGATGELFF
-,-,TRBV7-2,TRBJ1-2,TGTGCCAGCAGCTTAGCGGCAGGGGCTAACTATGGCTACACCTTC,CASSLAAGANYGYTF